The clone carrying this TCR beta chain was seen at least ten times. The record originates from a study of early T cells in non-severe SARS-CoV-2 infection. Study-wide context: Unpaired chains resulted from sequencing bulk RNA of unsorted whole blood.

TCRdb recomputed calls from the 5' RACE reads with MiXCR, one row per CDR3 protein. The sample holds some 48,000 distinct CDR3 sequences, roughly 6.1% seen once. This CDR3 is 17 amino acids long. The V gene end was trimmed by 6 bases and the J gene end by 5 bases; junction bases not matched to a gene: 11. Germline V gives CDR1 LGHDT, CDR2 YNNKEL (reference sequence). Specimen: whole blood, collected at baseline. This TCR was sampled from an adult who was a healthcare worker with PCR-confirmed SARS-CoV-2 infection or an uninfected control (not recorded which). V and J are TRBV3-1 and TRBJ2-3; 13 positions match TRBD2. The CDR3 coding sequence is TGTGCCAGCAGTTATGAAGGACTAGCGGGAGCGGGAGATACGCAGTATTTT. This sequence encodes CASSYEGLAGAGDTQYF.